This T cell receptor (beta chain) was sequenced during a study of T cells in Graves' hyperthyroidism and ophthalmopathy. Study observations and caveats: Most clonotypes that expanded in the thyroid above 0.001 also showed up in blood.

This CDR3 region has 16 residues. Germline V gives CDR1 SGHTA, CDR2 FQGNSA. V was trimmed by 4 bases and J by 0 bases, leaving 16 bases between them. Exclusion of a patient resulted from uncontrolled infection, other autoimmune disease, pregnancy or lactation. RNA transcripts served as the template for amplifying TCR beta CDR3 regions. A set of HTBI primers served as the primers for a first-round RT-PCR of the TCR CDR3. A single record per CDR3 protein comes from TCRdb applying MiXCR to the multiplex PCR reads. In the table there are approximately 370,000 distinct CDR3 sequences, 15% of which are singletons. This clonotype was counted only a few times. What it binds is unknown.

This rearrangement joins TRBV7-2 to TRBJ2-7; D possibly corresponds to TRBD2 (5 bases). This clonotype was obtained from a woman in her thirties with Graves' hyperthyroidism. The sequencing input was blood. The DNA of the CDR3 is TGTGCCAGCAGCTCCCCCGAAGCGGAGATCTCCTACGAGCAGTACTTC. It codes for CASSSPEAEISYEQYF.